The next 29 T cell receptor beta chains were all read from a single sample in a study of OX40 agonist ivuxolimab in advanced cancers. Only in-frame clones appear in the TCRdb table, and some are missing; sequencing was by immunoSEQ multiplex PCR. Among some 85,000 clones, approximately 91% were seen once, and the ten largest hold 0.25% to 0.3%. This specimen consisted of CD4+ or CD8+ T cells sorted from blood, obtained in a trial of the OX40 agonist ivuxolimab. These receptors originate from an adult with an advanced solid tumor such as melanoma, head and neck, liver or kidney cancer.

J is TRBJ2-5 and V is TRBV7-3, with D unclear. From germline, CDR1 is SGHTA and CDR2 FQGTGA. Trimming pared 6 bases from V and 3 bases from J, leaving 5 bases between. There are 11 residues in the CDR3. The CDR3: CASRSEETQYF. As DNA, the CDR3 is TGTGCCAGCAGAAGTGAAGAGACCCAGTACTTC.

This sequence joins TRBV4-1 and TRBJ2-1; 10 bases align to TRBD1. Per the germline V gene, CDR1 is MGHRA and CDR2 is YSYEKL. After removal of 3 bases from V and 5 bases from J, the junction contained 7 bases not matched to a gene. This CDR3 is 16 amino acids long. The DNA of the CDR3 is TGCGCCAGCAGCCAGGGCTGGACAGGGGGACACAATGAGCAGTTCTTC. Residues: CASSQGWTGGHNEQFF.

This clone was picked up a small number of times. The CDR3 loop is CAWSVLGGRITPRETQYF. For the CDR3, the DNA is TGTGCCTGGAGTGTACTGGGAGGAAGAATAACTCCGCGGGAGACCCAGTACTTC. The chain links TRBV30 to TRBJ2-5; D is perhaps TRBD2 (6 bases). V lost 0 bases and J lost 5, with 25 bases in between. CDR3 length: 18 residues. Germline V gives CDR1 GTSNPN, CDR2 SVGIG (reference sequence). The whole variable domain, filled in from reference TRBV30 and TRBJ2-5, reads SQTIHQWPATLVQPVGSPLSLECTVEGTSNPNLYWYRQAAGRGLQLLFYSVGIGQISSEVPQNLSASRPQDRQFILSSKKLLLSDSGFYLCAWSVLGGRITPRETQYFGPGTRLLVL.

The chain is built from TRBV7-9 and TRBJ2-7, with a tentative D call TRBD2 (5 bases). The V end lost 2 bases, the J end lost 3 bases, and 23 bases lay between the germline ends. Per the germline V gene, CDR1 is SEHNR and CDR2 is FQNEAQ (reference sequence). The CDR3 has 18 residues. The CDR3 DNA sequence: TGTGCCAGCAGCTTATTCGGGAAGACGGTCCAAGGCCGCTACGAGCAGTACTTC. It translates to CASSLFGKTVQGRYEQYF.

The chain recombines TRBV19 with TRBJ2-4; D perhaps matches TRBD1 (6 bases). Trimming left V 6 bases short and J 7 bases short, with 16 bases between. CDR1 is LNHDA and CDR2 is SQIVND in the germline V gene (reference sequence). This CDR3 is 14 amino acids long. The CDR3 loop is CASRPDRSWNIQYF. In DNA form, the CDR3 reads TGTGCCAGTAGACCCGACAGGTCATGGAACATTCAGTACTTC.

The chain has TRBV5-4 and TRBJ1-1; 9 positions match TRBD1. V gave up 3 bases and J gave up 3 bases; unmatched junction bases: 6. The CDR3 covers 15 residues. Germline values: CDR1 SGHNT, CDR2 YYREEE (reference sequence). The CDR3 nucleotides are TGTGCCAGCAGCTGGGACAGGGCGGCGCACACTGAAGCTTTCTTT. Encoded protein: CASSWDRAAHTEAFF.

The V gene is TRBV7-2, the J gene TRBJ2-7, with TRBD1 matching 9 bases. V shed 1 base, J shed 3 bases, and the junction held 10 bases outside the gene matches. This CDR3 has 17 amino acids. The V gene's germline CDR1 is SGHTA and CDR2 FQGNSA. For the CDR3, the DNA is TGTGCCAGCAGCTTAGAAAAGTGGGGACAGGGAATCTACGAGCAGTACTTC. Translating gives CASSLEKWGQGIYEQYF.

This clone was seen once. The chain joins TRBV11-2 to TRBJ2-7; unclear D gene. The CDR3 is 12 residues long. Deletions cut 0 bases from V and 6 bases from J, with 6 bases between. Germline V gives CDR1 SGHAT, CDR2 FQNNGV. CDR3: CASSLDPVEQYF. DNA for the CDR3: TGTGCCAGCAGCTTAGACCCCGTCGAGCAGTACTTC. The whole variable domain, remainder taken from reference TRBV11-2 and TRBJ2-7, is EAGVAQSPRYKIIEKRQSVAFWCNPISGHATLYWYQQILGQGPKLLIQFQNNGVVDDSQLPKDRFSAERLKGVDSTLKIQPAKLEDSAVYLCASSLDPVEQYFGPGTRLTVT.

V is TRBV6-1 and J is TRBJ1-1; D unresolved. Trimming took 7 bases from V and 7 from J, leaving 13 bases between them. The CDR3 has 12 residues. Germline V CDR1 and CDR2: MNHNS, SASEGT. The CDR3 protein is CASNIAEIEAFF. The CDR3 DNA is TGTGCCAGCAATATAGCGGAAATTGAAGCTTTCTTT.

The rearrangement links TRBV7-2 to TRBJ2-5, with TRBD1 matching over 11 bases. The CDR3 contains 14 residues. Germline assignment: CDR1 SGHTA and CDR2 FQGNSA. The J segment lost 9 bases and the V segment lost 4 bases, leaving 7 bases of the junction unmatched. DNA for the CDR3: TGTGCCAGCAGCTCCGGGACAGGGGGTTGGGCCCAGTACTTC. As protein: CASSSGTGGWAQYF.

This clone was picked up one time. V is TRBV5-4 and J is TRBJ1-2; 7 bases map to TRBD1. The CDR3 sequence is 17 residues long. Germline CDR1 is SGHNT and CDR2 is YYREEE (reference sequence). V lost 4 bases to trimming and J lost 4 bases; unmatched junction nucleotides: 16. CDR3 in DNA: TGTGCCAGCAGCGTAAATCCGACAGGGTCCGGGGGCTATGGCTACACCTTC. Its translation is CASSVNPTGSGGYGYTF.

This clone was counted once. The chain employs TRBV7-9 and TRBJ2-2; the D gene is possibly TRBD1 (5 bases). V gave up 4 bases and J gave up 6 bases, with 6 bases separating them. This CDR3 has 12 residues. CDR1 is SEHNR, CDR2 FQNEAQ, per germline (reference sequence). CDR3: CASSSRAGELFF. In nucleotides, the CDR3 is TGTGCCAGCAGCTCCAGGGCCGGGGAGCTGTTTTTT. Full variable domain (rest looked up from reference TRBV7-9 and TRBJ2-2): DTGVSQNPRHKITKRGQNVTFRCDPISEHNRLYWYRQTLGQGPEFLTYFQNEAQLEKSRLLSDRFSAERPKGSFSTLEIQRTEQGDSAMYLCASSSRAGELFFGEGSRLTVL.

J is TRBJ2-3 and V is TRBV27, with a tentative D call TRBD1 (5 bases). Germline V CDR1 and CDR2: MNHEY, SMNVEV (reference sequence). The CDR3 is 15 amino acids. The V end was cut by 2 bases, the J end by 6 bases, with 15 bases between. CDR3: CASSLQGYARDTQYF. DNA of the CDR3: TGTGCCAGCAGTTTACAGGGATATGCTCGGGATACGCAGTATTTT.

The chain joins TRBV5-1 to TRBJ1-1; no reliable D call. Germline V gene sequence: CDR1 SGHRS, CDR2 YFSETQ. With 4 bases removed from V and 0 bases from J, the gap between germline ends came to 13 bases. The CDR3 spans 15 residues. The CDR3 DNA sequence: TGCGCCAGCAGCCCGGCCCAGCTTATGAACACTGAAGCTTTCTTT. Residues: CASSPAQLMNTEAFF.

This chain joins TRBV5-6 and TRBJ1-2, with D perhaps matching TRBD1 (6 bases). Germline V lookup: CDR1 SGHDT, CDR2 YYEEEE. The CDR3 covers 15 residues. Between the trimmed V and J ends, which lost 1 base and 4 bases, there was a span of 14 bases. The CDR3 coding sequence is TGTGCCAGCAGCTTGATGGGTAGGACAGCCTATGGCTACACCTTC. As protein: CASSLMGRTAYGYTF.

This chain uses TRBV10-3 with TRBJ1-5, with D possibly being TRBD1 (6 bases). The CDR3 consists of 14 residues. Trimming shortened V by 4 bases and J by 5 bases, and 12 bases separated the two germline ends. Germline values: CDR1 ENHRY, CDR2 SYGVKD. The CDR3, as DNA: TGTGCCATCAGTGTGAGAGCAGGGGATCAGCCCCAGCATTTT. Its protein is CAISVRAGDQPQHF.

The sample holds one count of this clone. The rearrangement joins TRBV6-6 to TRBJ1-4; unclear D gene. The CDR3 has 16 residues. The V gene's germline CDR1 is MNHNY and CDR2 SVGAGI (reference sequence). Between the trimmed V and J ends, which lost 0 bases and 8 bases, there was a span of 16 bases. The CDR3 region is CASSYSNPPLAEKLFF. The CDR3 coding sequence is TGTGCCAGCAGTTACTCGAACCCGCCCCTCGCCGAAAAACTGTTTTTT.

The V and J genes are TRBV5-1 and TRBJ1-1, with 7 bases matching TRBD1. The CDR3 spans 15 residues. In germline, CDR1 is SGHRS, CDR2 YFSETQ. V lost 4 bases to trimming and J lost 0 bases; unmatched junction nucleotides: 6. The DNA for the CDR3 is TGCGCCAGCAGCGAAGCCGGGACAGTGAACACTGAAGCTTTCTTT. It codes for CASSEAGTVNTEAFF.

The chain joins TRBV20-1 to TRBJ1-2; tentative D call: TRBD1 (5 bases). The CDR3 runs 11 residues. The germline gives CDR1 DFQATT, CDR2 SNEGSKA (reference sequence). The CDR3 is CSSYDSDGYTF. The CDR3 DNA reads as TGCAGCTCTTATGACAGCGATGGCTACACCTTC.

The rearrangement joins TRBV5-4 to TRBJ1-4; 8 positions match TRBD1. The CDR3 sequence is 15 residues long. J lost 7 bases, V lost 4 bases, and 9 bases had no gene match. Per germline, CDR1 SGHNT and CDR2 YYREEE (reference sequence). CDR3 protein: CASSHPDRETEKLFF. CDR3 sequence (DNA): TGTGCCAGCAGCCACCCGGACAGGGAAACTGAAAAACTGTTTTTT.

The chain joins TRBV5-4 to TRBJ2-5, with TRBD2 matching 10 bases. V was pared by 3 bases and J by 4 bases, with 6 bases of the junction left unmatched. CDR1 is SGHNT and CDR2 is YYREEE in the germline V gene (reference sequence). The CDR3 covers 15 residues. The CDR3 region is CASSSGTSVGETQYF. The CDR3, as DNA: TGTGCCAGCAGCTCCGGGACTAGCGTTGGAGAGACCCAGTACTTC.

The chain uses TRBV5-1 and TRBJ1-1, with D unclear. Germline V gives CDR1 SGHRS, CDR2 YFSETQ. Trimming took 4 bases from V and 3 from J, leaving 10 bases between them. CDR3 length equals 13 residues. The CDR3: CASSILGYTEAFF. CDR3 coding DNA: TGCGCCAGCAGCATCTTAGGGTACACTGAAGCTTTCTTT.

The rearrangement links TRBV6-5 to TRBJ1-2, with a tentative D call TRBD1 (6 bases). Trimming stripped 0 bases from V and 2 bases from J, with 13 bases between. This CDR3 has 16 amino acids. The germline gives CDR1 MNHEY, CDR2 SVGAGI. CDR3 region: CASSYSLTGGNYGYTF. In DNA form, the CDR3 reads TGTGCCAGCAGTTACTCACTGACGGGGGGCAACTATGGCTACACCTTC.

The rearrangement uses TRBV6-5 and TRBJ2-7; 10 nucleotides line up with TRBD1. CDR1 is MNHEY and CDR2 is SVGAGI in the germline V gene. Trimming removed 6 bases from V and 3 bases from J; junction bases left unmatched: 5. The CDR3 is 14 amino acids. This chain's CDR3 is CASSKGTGDYEQYF. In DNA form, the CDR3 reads TGTGCCAGCAGCAAAGGGACAGGGGACTACGAGCAGTACTTC.

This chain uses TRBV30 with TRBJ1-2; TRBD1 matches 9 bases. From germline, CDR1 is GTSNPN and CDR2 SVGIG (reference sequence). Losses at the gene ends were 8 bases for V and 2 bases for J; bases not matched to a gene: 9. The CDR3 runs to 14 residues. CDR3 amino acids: CAGDRALTNYGYTF. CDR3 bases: TGTGCCGGGGACAGGGCCCTCACGAACTATGGCTACACCTTC.

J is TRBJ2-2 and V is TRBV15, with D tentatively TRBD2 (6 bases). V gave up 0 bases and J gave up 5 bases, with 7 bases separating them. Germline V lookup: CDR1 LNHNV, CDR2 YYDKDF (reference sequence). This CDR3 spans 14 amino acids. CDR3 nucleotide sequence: TGTGCCACCAGCAGAGATGGGGGGACCGGGGAGCTGTTTTTT. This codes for CATSRDGGTGELFF.

CDR3 sequence: CASSLSQLQNTEAFF. The CDR3 DNA reads as TGTGCCAGCAGCTTGTCACAGCTTCAGAACACTGAAGCTTTCTTT. The chain uses TRBV7-9 and TRBJ1-1; D gene unclear. There are 15 residues in the CDR3. Germline CDR1 reads SEHNR; CDR2 reads FQNEAQ (reference sequence). The V end lost 3 bases, the J end lost 1 base, and 12 bases lay between the germline ends. Full variable domain (rest looked up from reference TRBV7-9 and TRBJ1-1): DTGVSQNPRHKITKRGQNVTFRCDPISEHNRLYWYRQTLGQGPEFLTYFQNEAQLEKSRLLSDRFSAERPKGSFSTLEIQRTEQGDSAMYLCASSLSQLQNTEAFFGQGTRLTVV.

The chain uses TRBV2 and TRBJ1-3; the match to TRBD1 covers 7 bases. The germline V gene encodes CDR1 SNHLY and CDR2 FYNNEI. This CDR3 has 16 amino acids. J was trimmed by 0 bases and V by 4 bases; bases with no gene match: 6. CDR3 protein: CASSAEGAFSGNTIYF. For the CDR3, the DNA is TGTGCCAGCAGTGCCGAGGGGGCCTTCTCTGGAAACACCATATATTTT.

The DNA for the CDR3 is TGTGCCAGCAGTAGGACAGGAACGAACACCGGGGAGCTGTTTTTT. Amino acid sequence: CASSRTGTNTGELFF. The V gene is TRBV7-8, the J gene TRBJ2-2; 7 bases line up with TRBD1. CDR3 length: 15 amino acids. V shed 6 bases, J shed 0 bases, and the junction held 4 bases outside the gene matches. CDR1 and CDR2 from the germline V gene are SGHVS and FQNEAQ.